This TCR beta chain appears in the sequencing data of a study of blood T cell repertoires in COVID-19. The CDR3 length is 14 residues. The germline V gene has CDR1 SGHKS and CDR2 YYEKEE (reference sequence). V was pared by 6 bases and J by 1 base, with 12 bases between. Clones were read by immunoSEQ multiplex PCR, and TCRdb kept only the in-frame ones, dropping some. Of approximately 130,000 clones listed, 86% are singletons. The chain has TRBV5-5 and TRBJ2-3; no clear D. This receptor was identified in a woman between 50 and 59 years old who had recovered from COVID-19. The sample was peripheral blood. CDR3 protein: CASTPFGGTDTQYF. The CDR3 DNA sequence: TGTGCCAGCACCCCGTTTGGAGGCACAGATACGCAGTATTTT.